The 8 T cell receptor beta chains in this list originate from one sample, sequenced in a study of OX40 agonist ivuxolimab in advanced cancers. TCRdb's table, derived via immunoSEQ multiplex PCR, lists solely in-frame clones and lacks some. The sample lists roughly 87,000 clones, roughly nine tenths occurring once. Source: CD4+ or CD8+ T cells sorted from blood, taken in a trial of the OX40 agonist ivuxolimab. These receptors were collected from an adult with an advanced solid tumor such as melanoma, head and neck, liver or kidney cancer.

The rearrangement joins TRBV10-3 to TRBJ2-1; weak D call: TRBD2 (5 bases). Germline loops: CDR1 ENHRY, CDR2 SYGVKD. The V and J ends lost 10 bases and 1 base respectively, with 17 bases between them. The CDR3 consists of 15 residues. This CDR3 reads CARAGGGPSYNEQFF. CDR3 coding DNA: TGTGCCAGGGCCGGAGGCGGACCTTCCTACAATGAGCAGTTCTTC.

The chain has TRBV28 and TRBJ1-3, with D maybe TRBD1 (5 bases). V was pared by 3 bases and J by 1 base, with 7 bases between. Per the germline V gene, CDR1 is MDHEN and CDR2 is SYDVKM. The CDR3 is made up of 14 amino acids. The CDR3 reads CASSFQGSGNTIYF. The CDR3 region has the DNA TGTGCCAGCAGTTTTCAGGGTTCTGGAAACACCATATATTTT.

Written as DNA, the CDR3 is TGTGCCTGGAGTGTGGAGGGGACTCCCAACACTGAAGCTTTCTTT. The encoded protein is CAWSVEGTPNTEAFF. The rearrangement links TRBV30 to TRBJ1-1; D is possibly TRBD1 (5 bases). The V end lost 0 bases, the J end lost 2 bases, and 13 bases lay between the germline ends. Germline CDR1 is GTSNPN and CDR2 is SVGIG (reference sequence). The CDR3 length is 15 residues.

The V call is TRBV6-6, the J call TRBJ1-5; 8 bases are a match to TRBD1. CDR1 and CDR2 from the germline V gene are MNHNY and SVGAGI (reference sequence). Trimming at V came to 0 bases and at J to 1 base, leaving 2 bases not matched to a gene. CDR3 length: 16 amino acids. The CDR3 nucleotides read TGTGCCAGCAGTTACTCGACAGGGGAGAGCAATCAGCCCCAGCATTTT. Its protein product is CASSYSTGESNQPQHF.

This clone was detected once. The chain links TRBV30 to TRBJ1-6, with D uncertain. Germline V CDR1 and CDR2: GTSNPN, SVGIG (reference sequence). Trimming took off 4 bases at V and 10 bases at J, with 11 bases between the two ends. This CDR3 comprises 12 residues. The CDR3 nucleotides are TGTGCCTGGACTTTCTTAGGATCACCCCTCCACTTT. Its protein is CAWTFLGSPLHF. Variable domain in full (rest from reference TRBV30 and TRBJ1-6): SQTIHQWPATLVQPVGSPLSLECTVEGTSNPNLYWYRQAAGRGLQLLFYSVGIGQISSEVPQNLSASRPQDRQFILSSKKLLLSDSGFYLCAWTFLGSPLHFGNGTRLTVT.

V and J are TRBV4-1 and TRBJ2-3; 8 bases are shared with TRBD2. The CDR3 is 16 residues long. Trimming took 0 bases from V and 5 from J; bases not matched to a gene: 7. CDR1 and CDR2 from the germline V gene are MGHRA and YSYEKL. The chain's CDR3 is CASSQDSPGGGDTQYF. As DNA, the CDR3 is TGCGCCAGCAGCCAAGATTCGCCGGGGGGGGGAGATACGCAGTATTTT.

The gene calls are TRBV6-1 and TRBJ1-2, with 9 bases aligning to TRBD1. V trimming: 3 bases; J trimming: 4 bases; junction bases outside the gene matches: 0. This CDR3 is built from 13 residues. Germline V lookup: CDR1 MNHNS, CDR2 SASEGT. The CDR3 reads CASSEDRGYGYTF. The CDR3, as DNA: TGTGCCAGCAGTGAGGACAGGGGCTATGGCTACACCTTC.

Written as DNA, the CDR3 is TGTGCCAGTAGTATAGATCTCGAGACAGGGGTCACAGATACGCAGTATTTT. Translation: CASSIDLETGVTDTQYF. This rearrangement joins TRBV19 to TRBJ2-3; 8 positions match TRBD1. The V gene's germline CDR1 is LNHDA and CDR2 SQIVND (reference sequence). The CDR3 loop spans 17 amino acids. V lost 0 bases, J lost 2 bases, and 7 bases stayed unmatched.